This is a list of T cell receptor beta chains from one sample in a study of blood T cell repertoires in COVID-19. TCRdb's copy holds only in-frame clones and misses some; the assay was immunoSEQ multiplex PCR. The sample consists of fewer than 90,000 clones, over 75% of them appearing once. Specimen: peripheral blood. These TCRs come from a man aged 45-65 years with acute or convalescent COVID-19. The conserved cysteine and the conserved F or W are not part of the CDR3 here. A D gene is named only where the DNA matches it firmly.

v_call d_call cdr3_aa
TRBV19 TRBD2 ASSIAGGLTTDTQY
TRBV19 NA ASSPRQALYSGNTIY
TRBV11-2 TRBD1 ASSPPGQGVTEAF
TRBV15 NA ATSNRGSFTDTQY
TRBV7-9 NA ASNRRQETQY
TRBV19 TRBD1 ASSIGQGAETQY
TRBV5-4 NA ASSLERTYGELF
TRBV24-1 TRBD1 ATSDRDRGGGYT
TRBV28 TRBD1 ASSSGQSHEQF
TRBV9 NA ASSARADITDTQY
TRBV12-3/TRBV12-4 NA ASRDKSWNEQF
TRBV19 NA ASTMGAPRSNQPQH
TRBV9 NA ASSVEDSSGNTIY
TRBV12-3/TRBV12-4 NA ASRWGGITEAF
TRBV5-1 TRBD1 ASSEGQGRSYEQY
TRBV9 NA ASSGTGSGNTIY
TRBV7-9 TRBD1 ASSSGQLNTEAF
TRBV18 NA ASSPSAGDSNQPQH
TRBV6-5 NA ASSRRATNEKLF
TRBV30 NA AWSVQAAREAF
TRBV4-1 NA ASSQETRLNTGELF
TRBV9 NA ASSADIGGTLY
TRBV6-5 TRBD1 ASSYVTGGNNSPLH
TRBV6-5 TRBD2 ASSYRTSYNEQF
TRBV7-2 NA ASSLEGQGLSGYT
TRBV11-2 NA ASQDRRKANGYT
TRBV18 NA ASSPPSQGGDEQF
TRBV5-4 NA ASSLRGGEQY
TRBV16 NA ASSQSRGYEETQY
TRBV28 NA ASSFPSEPKTVNTEAF
TRBV6-5 NA ASSPLAAGELF